This T cell receptor (beta chain) was retrieved from a study of T cell responses to AZD1222 COVID-19 vaccine. Study outcomes and limitations: Increases in Spike-specific TCR breadth and depth were seen after two AZD1222 doses. Clonal diversity was possibly underestimated, and the donors were mostly white British, with more females.

Remarks on this clone: Its antigen is unknown.

The repertoire was sequenced with immunoSEQ multiplex PCR; TCRdb's copy has only in-frame clones and lacks some. The profile shows approximately 110,000 clones, under 90% of them singletons. After removal of 0 bases from V and 9 bases from J, the junction contained 5 bases not matched to a gene. The CDR3 loop spans 13 amino acids. Germline V gene data show CDR1 as SGHRS and CDR2 as YFSETQ. The V gene is TRBV5-1, the J gene TRBJ1-2, with 7 bases lining up with TRBD1. The receptor's source is an adult in good health. The input for sequencing was peripheral blood, taken on day 0 of AZD1222 vaccination. CDR3 coding DNA: TGCGCCAGCAGCTTGGGGGACAGCGACCGCTACACCTTC. Amino acid sequence: CASSLGDSDRYTF.